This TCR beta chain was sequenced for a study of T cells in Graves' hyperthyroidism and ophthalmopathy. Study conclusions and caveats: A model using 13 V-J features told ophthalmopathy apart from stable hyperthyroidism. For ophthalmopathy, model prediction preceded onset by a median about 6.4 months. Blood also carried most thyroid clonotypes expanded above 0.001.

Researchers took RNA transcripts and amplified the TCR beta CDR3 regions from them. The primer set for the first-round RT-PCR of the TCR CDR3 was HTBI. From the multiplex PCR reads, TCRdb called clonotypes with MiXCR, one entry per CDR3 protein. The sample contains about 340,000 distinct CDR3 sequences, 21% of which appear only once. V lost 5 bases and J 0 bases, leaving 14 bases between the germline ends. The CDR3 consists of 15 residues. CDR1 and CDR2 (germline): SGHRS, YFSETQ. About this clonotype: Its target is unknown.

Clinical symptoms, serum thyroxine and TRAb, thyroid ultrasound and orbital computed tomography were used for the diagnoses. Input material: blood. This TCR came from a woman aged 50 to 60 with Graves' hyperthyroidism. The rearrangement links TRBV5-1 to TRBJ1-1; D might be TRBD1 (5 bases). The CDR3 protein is CASSFGDLLNTEAFF. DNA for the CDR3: TGCGCCAGCAGTTTCGGGGACCTCTTGAACACTGAAGCTTTCTTT.